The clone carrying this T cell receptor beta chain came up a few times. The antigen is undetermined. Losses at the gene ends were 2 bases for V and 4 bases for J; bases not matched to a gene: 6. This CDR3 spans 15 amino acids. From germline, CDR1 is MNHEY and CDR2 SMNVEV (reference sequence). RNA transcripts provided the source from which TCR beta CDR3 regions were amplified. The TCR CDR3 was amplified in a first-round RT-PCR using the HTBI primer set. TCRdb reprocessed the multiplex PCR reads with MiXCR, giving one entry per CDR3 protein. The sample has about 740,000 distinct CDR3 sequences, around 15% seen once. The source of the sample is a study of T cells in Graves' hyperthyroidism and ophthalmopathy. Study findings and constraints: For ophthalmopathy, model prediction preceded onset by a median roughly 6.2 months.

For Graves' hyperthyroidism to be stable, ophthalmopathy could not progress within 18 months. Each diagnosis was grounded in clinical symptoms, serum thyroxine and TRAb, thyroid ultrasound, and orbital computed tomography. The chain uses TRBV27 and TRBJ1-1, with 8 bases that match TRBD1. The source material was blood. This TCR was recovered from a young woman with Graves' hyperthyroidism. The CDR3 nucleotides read TGTGCCAGCAGTTTACTCGGGACAGGAAGCACTGAAGCTTTCTTT. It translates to CASSLLGTGSTEAFF.